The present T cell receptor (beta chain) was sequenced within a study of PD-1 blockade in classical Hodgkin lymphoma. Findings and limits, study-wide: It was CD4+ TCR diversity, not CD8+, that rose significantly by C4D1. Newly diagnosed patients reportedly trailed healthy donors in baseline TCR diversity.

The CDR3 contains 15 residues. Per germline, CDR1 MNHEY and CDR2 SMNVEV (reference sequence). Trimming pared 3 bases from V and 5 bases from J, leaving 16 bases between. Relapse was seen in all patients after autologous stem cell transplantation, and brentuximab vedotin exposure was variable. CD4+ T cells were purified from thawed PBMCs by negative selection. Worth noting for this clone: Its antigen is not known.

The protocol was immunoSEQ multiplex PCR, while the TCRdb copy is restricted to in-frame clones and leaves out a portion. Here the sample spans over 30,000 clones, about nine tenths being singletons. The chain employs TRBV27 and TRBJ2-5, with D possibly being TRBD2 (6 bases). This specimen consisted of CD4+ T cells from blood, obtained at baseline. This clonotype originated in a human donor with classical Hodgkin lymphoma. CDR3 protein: CASSFSGGPSETQYF. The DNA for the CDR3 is TGTGCCAGCAGTTTTAGCGGAGGGCCTTCCGAGACCCAGTACTTC.